Each of the 6 T cell receptor beta chains below was sequenced from the same sample in a study. TCRdb re-analysed the 5' RACE reads in MiXCR, keeping a single row per CDR3 protein. The sample lists around 52,000 distinct CDR3 sequences, 28% occurring once. What was sequenced was tumor-infiltrating memory CD4+ T cells sorted from the breast tumor. Subset defined: memory CD4+ T cells, CD4+CD45RO+CD25-. The receptors were sampled from a female donor with breast cancer.

This chain uses TRBV29-1 with TRBJ2-5; TRBD2 aligns across 10 bases. Germline loops: CDR1 SQVTM, CDR2 ANQGSEA. This CDR3 spans 16 amino acids. Trimming at V came to 7 bases and at J to 3 bases, leaving 14 bases not matched to a gene. The CDR3 region is CSAWSSGGLAEETQYF. For the CDR3, the DNA is TGCAGCGCGTGGAGCTCCGGAGGACTAGCGGAAGAGACCCAGTACTTC. Complete variable domain (other parts from reference TRBV29-1 and TRBJ2-5): SAVISQKPSRDICQRGTSLTIQCQVDSQVTMMFWYRQQPGQSLTLIATANQGSEATYESGFVIDKFPISRPNLTFSTLTVSNMSPEDSSIYLCSAWSSGGLAEETQYFGPGTRLLVL.

A note on this clonotype: The junction departs from the called germline gene at one end, perhaps through a read error. The chain uses TRBV7-3 and TRBJ2-3; no clear D. This CDR3 spans 13 amino acids. The germline V gene has CDR1 SGHTA and CDR2 FQGTGA. For the CDR3, the DNA is TGTGCCAGCGGCTTAGCCGTAGAAGATACGCAGTGTTTT. This sequence encodes CASGLAVEDTQCF.

The chain uses TRBV6-2 or TRBV6-3 and TRBJ2-7; D gene ambiguous. Germline V gene data show CDR1 as MNHEY and CDR2 as SVGEGT. The CDR3 spans 13 residues. The germline V and J ends were trimmed by 5 bases and 13 bases, with 21 bases remaining between them. The DNA for the CDR3 is TGTGCCAGCAGTAACGCCCCAAGACCTTGGGCATACTTC. It codes for CASSNAPRPWAYF.

This clonotype was picked up a small number of times. V gene TRBV24-1 combines with J gene TRBJ2-2; D call uncertain. CDR1 KGHDR and CDR2 SFDVKD come from the germline V gene. CDR3 size: 16 residues. Trimming removed 5 bases at V and 0 bases at J, with 12 bases between. The CDR3 DNA reads TGTGCCACCAGTGGGGCAACGGCGCCGAACACCGGGGAGCTGTTTTTT. This sequence encodes CATSGATAPNTGELFF.

The rearrangement uses TRBV20-1 and TRBJ2-3; TRBD2 matches at 7 bases. The ends lost 7 bases at V and 4 bases at J; junction bases unmatched: 5. CDR1 DFQATT and CDR2 SNEGSKA come from the germline V gene (reference sequence). The CDR3 covers 12 residues. The CDR3 loop is CSGRGRADTQYF. The DNA of the CDR3 is TGCAGTGGTCGGGGGAGGGCAGATACGCAGTATTTT.

A few counts support this clonotype. The chain recombines TRBV6-5 with TRBJ2-1; the match to TRBD1 covers 9 bases. The CDR3 runs 13 residues. The V and J ends lost 0 bases and 15 bases, in that order; junction bases with no gene match: 6. Germline-derived CDR1 and CDR2 are MNHEY and SVGAGI. CDR3 in amino acids: CASSYSQGTGRFF. CDR3 bases: TGTGCCAGCAGTTACTCACAAGGGACAGGGCGGTTCTTC.